A single sample is the source of the 18 T cell receptor beta chains below, sequenced in a study of patients and donors after allogeneic stem cell transplantation. TCRdb re-called the RT-PCR reads with MiXCR, one entry per CDR3 protein. The data hold about a million distinct CDR3 sequences, with more than 15% observed a single time. Sequenced input: blood, either unsorted or a sorted T cell fraction (not recorded which). The receptors originated from a human donor who was either an allogeneic HSCT recipient or a stem cell or donor lymphocyte infusion donor (not recorded which). It is not recorded whose cells these are; they may come from a transplant donor.

The chain couples TRBV27 to TRBJ2-2; maybe TRBD1 (6 bases). CDR1 and CDR2 from the germline V gene are MNHEY and SMNVEV (reference sequence). There are 17 residues in the CDR3. V was clipped by 7 bases and J by 1 base, with 19 bases between them. CDR3 nucleotide sequence: TGTGCCAGCACGGGCAGGGGAACGGACTGGAACACCGGGGAGCTGTTTTTT. It encodes CASTGRGTDWNTGELFF.

In DNA form, the CDR3 reads TGTGCCAGCAGCTTAGGTGGGGCCTTGAACACCGGGGAGCTGTTTTTT. This gives the protein CASSLGGALNTGELFF. This chain joins TRBV5-5 and TRBJ2-2; D might be TRBD1 (5 bases). The V end lost 2 bases, the J end lost 1 base, and 12 bases lay between the germline ends. The CDR3 length is 16 residues. Germline V gene sequence: CDR1 SGHKS, CDR2 YYEKEE (reference sequence).

This clonotype was recorded a few times. The chain couples TRBV6-5 to TRBJ2-1, with 7 bases fitting TRBD2. CDR1 is MNHEY, CDR2 SVGAGI, per germline. The CDR3 consists of 16 residues. The V gene end was trimmed by 2 bases and the J gene end by 9 bases; junction bases not matched to a gene: 13. CDR3 residues: CASSYLGAGDEGEQFF. The CDR3 DNA reads TGTGCCAGCAGTTACCTGGGTGCGGGAGATGAGGGTGAGCAGTTCTTC.

The J gene is TRBJ2-7, the V gene TRBV29-1, with 7 positions matching TRBD1. With 4 bases clipped from V and 5 bases from J, the junction kept 14 bases outside the gene matches. CDR1 and CDR2 (germline): SQVTM, ANQGSEA. The CDR3 is made up of 15 amino acids. The CDR3 is CSVVGRGQLTNEQYF. The CDR3 nucleotides are TGCAGCGTTGTAGGTAGGGGGCAACTGACTAACGAGCAGTACTTC.

The genes are TRBV5-5 and TRBJ2-3; D is unclear. V was trimmed by 2 bases and J by 2 bases, leaving 6 bases between them. This CDR3 spans 13 amino acids. CDR1 and CDR2 from the germline V gene are SGHKS and YYEKEE (reference sequence). The CDR3 bases are TGTGCCAGCAGCTTTTGGGCCACAGATACGCAGTATTTT. It is translated as CASSFWATDTQYF.

The chain is built from TRBV5-1 and TRBJ1-2; maybe TRBD1 (5 bases). The CDR3 runs 15 residues. Per the germline V gene, CDR1 is SGHRS and CDR2 is YFSETQ. Deletions cut 0 bases from V and 2 bases from J, with 11 bases between. DNA for the CDR3: TGCGCCAGCAGCTTGGGGGACCAGAGAAACTATGGCTACACCTTC. It specifies CASSLGDQRNYGYTF.

The chain recombines TRBV5-1 with TRBJ2-5; 9 bases are a match to TRBD1. The V gene end was trimmed by 0 bases and the J gene end by 4 bases; junction bases not matched to a gene: 4. CDR1 is SGHRS and CDR2 is YFSETQ in the germline V gene. The CDR3 is 15 amino acids. CDR3: CASSLDGDRVETQYF. CDR3 sequence (DNA): TGCGCCAGCAGCTTGGATGGGGACAGGGTAGAGACCCAGTACTTC.

The chain couples TRBV5-1 to TRBJ1-1; 8 positions match TRBD1. The CDR3 has 17 amino acids. Germline V gene lookup returns CDR1 SGHRS and CDR2 YFSETQ. V lost 0 bases, J lost 2 bases, and 9 bases stayed unmatched. The CDR3 DNA sequence: TGCGCCAGCAGCTTGGAAGCAGGGGGCATTTCAAACACTGAAGCTTTCTTT. Encoded protein: CASSLEAGGISNTEAFF.

This chain connects TRBV27 to TRBJ2-1, with TRBD2 matching over 15 bases. This CDR3 spans 18 amino acids. V shed 4 bases, J shed 3 bases, and the junction held 7 bases outside the gene matches. Per the germline V gene, CDR1 is MNHEY and CDR2 is SMNVEV (reference sequence). The CDR3: CASSSWTSGGALYNEQFF. The CDR3 DNA sequence: TGTGCCAGCAGTTCATGGACTAGCGGGGGGGCCCTCTACAATGAGCAGTTCTTC.

The chain employs TRBV24-1 and TRBJ2-3; 13 bases are a match to TRBD2. The CDR3 sequence is 18 residues long. Per the germline V gene, CDR1 is KGHDR and CDR2 is SFDVKD. Trimming removed 3 bases from V and 0 bases from J; junction bases left unmatched: 5. The CDR3 here is CATSDLGLAGASTDTQYF. CDR3 bases: TGTGCCACCAGTGATCTTGGACTAGCGGGGGCTAGCACAGATACGCAGTATTTT.

This clonotype was counted a few times. The chain couples TRBV29-1 to TRBJ2-5; D may correspond to TRBD1 or TRBD2 (5 bases each). This CDR3 has 15 residues. V shed 4 bases and J shed 1 base, with 16 bases lying between them. The germline V gene has CDR1 SQVTM and CDR2 ANQGSEA. CDR3 sequence reads: CSVAASWGIQETQYF. Here the CDR3 DNA reads TGCAGCGTTGCGGCTAGCTGGGGGATCCAAGAGACCCAGTACTTC. Using reference TRBV29-1 and TRBJ2-5 for the parts outside the CDR3, the full variable domain is SAVISQKPSRDICQRGTSLTIQCQVDSQVTMMFWYRQQPGQSLTLIATANQGSEATYESGFVIDKFPISRPNLTFSTLTVSNMSPEDSSIYLCSVAASWGIQETQYFGPGTRLLVL.

This clonotype was observed a few times. The rearrangement joins TRBV20-1 to TRBJ1-5; D is undetermined. This CDR3 region has 12 residues. Per germline, CDR1 DFQATT and CDR2 SNEGSKA (reference sequence). The V gene lost 3 bases and the J gene lost 5 bases, with 8 bases spanning the gap. CDR3 protein: CSARVGDQPQHF. The CDR3 bases are TGCAGTGCTAGGGTGGGCGATCAGCCCCAGCATTTT.

The genes are TRBV20-1 and TRBJ2-1; D is unresolved. Germline values: CDR1 DFQATT, CDR2 SNEGSKA (reference sequence). The germline V and J ends were trimmed by 6 bases and 2 bases, with 11 bases remaining between them. There are 13 residues in the CDR3. The chain's CDR3 is CSARPDAYNEQFF. The CDR3 coding sequence is TGCAGTGCCAGACCAGACGCCTACAATGAGCAGTTCTTC.

This clonotype was found a few times. The CDR3 here is CSVQSGRGTGELFF. The DNA for the CDR3 is TGCAGCGTTCAAAGCGGGAGAGGCACCGGGGAGCTGTTTTTT. V gene TRBV29-1 combines with J gene TRBJ2-2, with TRBD2 matching over 8 bases. The CDR3 contains 14 residues. J lost 4 bases, V lost 5 bases, and 6 bases had no gene match. Germline lookup yields CDR1 SQVTM and CDR2 ANQGSEA.

This clonotype was found a few times. V is TRBV6-1 and J is TRBJ1-2; no firm D call. Trimming stripped 5 bases from V and 0 bases from J, with 13 bases between. The CDR3 has 15 amino acids. CDR1 and CDR2 (germline): MNHNS, SASEGT. CDR3: CASSTPGAANYGYTF. CDR3 nucleotide sequence: TGTGCCAGCAGTACTCCAGGTGCGGCTAACTATGGCTACACCTTC.

This chain uses TRBV15 with TRBJ2-7; 9 bases line up with TRBD2. The ends lost 2 bases at V and 2 bases at J; junction bases unmatched: 4. This CDR3 comprises 15 residues. Germline values: CDR1 LNHNV, CDR2 YYDKDF (reference sequence). DNA for the CDR3: TGTGCCACCAGCAGACTAGCGGGGACGACCTACGAGCAGTACTTC. This sequence encodes CATSRLAGTTYEQYF.

This clonotype was detected a few times. The CDR3 is CASSFLGQRAADTDTQYF. The CDR3, as DNA: TGTGCCAGCAGCTTTCTCGGTCAGAGAGCTGCGGACACAGATACGCAGTATTTT. The chain combines TRBV11-1 with TRBJ2-3; no reliable D call. CDR3 length equals 18 residues. The ends were cut back, 3 bases at V and 2 bases at J, with 21 bases in the middle. Looked up from germline, CDR1 is SGHAT and CDR2 is FQDESV (reference sequence).

This sequence joins TRBV7-3 and TRBJ2-1, with 12 positions matching TRBD2. The CDR3 is made up of 16 amino acids. V lost 5 bases and J lost 9; bases outside the gene matches: 11. Germline assignment: CDR1 SGHTA and CDR2 FQGTGA. CDR3 region: CASSPTSGSPSGEQFF. The CDR3 nucleotides read TGTGCCAGCAGCCCGACTAGCGGGAGCCCTTCCGGTGAGCAGTTCTTC. Based on the CDR3 plus reference TRBV7-3 and TRBJ2-1, the full variable domain is GAGVSQTPSNKVTEKGKYVELRCDPISGHTALYWYRQSLGQGPEFLIYFQGTGAADDSGLPNDRFFAVRPEGSVSTLKIQRTERGDSAVYLCASSPTSGSPSGEQFFGPGTRLTVL.